The present entry profiles one TCR beta chain with its context. This sample stems from a study of human CD8 memory T cell subsets. UMI-labeled 5' RACE was used, and it produced the TCR beta libraries. One entry per CDR3 protein, without DNA, is what TCRdb gives after re-calling the 5' RACE reads. Its table lists about 10,000 distinct CDR3 sequences. The germline V gene has CDR1 SNHLY and CDR2 FYNNEI. The CDR3 extends over 14 amino acids. The chain has TRBV2 and TRBJ2-7; as DNA is missing, the TRBD1 call by TCRdb cannot be tested. The sequence came from a human donor in good health. Sequenced input: CD8+ stem-like memory T cells (TSCM and TCM) sorted from PBMCs. The subset: stem-like memory CD8 T cells (TSTEM), CCR7+ PD-1- TIGIT-. The CDR3 loop is CASSDVGQGFEQYF. Together with reference TRBV2 and TRBJ2-7, the CDR3 gives the full variable domain: EPEVTQTPSHQVTQMGQEVILRCVPISNHLYFYWYRQILGQKVEFLVSFYNNEISEKSEIFDDQFSVERPDGSNFTLKIRSTKLEDSAMYFCASSDVGQGFEQYFGPGTRLTVT.